This T cell receptor beta chain appears in the sequencing data of a study of shared clonotypes between healthy human individuals. Germline V gives CDR1 SGHTA, CDR2 FQGNSA. Trimming took 0 bases from V and 4 from J; bases not matched to a gene: 3. There are 16 residues in the CDR3. CD45RA-negative memory and CD45RA+ naive subsets were split from the CD4+ cells. Assay used: immunoSEQ multiplex PCR; TCRdb lists only in-frame clones, some missing. The table lists some 2.1 million clones, roughly 94% of them singletons. The clonotype originates from a man between 18 and 29 years old in good health. The specimen was naive CD4+ T cells sorted from blood. Described subset: CD45RA+ positively selected. The chain is built from TRBV7-2 and TRBJ1-2, with 12 bases identical to TRBD1. CDR3 nucleotides: TGTGCCAGCAGCTTAGCCGGGACAGGGGGCCCCTATGGCTACACCTTC. Protein sequence: CASSLAGTGGPYGYTF.